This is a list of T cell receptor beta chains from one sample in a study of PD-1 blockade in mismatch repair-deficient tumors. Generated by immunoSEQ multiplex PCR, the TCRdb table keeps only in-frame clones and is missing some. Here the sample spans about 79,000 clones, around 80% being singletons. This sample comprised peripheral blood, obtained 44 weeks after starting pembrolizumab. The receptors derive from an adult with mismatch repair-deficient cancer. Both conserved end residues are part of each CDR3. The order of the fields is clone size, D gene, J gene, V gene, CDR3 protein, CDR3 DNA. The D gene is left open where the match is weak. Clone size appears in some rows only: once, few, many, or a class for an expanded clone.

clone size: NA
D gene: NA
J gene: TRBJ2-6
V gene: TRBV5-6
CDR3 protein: CASSLAGDRANVLTF
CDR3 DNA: TGTGCCAGCAGCTTGGCGGGGGACAGGGCCAACGTCCTGACTTTC

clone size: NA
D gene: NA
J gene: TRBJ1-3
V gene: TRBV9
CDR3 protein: CASSVDGSTGNTIYF
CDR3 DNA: TGTGCCAGCAGCGTAGATGGGTCCACTGGAAACACCATATATTTT

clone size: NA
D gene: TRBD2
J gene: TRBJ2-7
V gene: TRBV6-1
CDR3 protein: CASSSRLAGVEQYF
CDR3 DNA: TGTGCCAGCAGTTCTCGACTAGCGGGAGTCGAGCAGTACTTC

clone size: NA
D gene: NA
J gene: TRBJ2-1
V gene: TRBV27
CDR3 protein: CASSLYVGGSTNEQFF
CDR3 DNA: TGTGCCAGCAGTTTATACGTCGGGGGATCCACCAATGAGCAGTTCTTC

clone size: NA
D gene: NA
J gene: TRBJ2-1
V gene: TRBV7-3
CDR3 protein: CASSLTAHNEQFF
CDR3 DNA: TGTGCCAGCAGCTTAACAGCCCACAATGAGCAGTTCTTC

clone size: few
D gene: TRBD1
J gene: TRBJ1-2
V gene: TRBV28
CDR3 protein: CASSLGGTGNGYTF
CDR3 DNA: TGTGCCAGCAGTTTAGGCGGGACAGGGAATGGCTACACCTTC

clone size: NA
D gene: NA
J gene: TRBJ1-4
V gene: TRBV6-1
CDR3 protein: CASSEFVQEKLFF
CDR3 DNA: TGTGCCAGCAGTGAATTTGTTCAAGAAAAACTGTTTTTT

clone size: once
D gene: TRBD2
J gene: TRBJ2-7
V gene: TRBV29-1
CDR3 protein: CSALTSGRPYEQYF
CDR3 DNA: TGCAGCGCCCTAACTAGCGGGAGACCCTACGAGCAGTACTTC

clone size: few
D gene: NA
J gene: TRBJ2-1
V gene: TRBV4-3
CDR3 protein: CASSQDFGGGYYNEQFF
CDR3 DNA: TGCGCCAGCAGCCAAGATTTTGGGGGAGGCTACTACAATGAGCAGTTCTTC

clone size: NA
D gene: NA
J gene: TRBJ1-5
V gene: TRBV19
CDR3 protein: CASSMDFSGDSQHF
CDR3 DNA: TGTGCCAGTAGTATGGATTTCTCGGGGGATTCCCAGCATTTT

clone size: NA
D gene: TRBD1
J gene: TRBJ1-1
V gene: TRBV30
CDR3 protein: CAWSGRIRTGAPEAFF
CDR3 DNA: TGTGCCTGGAGTGGGCGTATTCGGACAGGGGCTCCTGAAGCTTTCTTT

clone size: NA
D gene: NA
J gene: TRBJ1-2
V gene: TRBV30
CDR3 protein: CAWSVRAPNTF
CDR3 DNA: TGTGCCTGGAGTGTACGGGCCCCGAACACCTTC

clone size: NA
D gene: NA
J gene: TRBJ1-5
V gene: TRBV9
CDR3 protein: CASSECPPHRTFNQPQHF
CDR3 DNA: TGTGCCAGCAGCGAATGCCCCCCTCACAGGACCTTTAATCAGCCCCAGCATTTT

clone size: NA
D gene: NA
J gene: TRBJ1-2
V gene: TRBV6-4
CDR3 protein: CASSAPVGRDYGYTF
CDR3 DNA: TGTGCCAGCAGTGCCCCGGTTGGCAGGGACTATGGCTACACCTTC

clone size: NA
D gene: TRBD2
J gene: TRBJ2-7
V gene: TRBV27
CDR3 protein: CASSFGLAGVEQYF
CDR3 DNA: TGTGCCAGCAGTTTTGGGCTAGCGGGAGTTGAGCAGTACTTC

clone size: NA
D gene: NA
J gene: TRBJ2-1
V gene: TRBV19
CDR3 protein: CASRYRLVSNEQFF
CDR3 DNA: TGTGCCAGTAGATACCGACTAGTGTCCAATGAGCAGTTCTTC

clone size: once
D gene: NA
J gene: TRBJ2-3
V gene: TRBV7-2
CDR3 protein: CASSLRQGTDTQYF
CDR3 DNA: TGTGCCAGCAGCCTCAGACAGGGCACAGATACGCAGTATTTT

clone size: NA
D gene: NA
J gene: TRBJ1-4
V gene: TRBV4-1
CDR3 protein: CASSQVRSEKLFF
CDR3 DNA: TGCGCCAGCAGCCAAGTGAGGTCGGAAAAACTGTTTTTT

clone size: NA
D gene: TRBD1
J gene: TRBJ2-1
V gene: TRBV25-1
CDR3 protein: CASSVTGTGSYEQFF
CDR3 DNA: TGTGCCAGCAGTGTCACCGGGACAGGGAGCTATGAGCAGTTCTTC

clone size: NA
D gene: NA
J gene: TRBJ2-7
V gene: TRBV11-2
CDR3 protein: CASSAEWGTNYEQYF
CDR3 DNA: TGTGCCAGCAGCGCCGAATGGGGCACCAACTACGAGCAGTACTTC

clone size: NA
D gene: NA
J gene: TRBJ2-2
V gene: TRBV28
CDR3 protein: CASMMRRVPNTGELFF
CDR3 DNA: TGTGCCAGCATGATGCGCCGGGTTCCGAACACCGGGGAGCTGTTTTTT

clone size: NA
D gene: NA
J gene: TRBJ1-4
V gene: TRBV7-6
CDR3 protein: CASSLSGSRNEKLFF
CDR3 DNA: TGTGCCAGCAGCTTATCTGGGAGCAGAAATGAAAAACTGTTTTTT

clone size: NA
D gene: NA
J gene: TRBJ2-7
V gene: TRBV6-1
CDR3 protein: CASSEAGTQAYEQYF
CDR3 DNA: TGTGCCAGCAGTGAAGCTGGGACTCAGGCCTACGAGCAGTACTTC

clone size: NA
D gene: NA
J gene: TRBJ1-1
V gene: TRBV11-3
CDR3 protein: CASSLGAGTTEAFF
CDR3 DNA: TGTGCCAGCAGCTTAGGGGCAGGGACCACTGAAGCTTTCTTT

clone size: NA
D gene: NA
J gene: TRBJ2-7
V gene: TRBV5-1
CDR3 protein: CASSTGRQSHREQYF
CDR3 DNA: TGCGCCAGCAGCACGGGAAGACAAAGCCACCGCGAGCAGTACTTC

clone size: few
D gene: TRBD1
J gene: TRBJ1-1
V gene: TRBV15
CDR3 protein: CATSRGQLNTEAFF
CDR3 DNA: TGTGCCACCAGCAGGGGACAGTTGAACACTGAAGCTTTCTTT

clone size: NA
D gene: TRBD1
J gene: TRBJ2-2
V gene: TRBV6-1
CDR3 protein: CASSGTGNTGELFF
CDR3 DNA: TGTGCCAGCAGCGGGACAGGGAACACCGGGGAGCTGTTTTTT

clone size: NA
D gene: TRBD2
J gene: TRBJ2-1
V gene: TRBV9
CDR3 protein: CASSGSGDQFF
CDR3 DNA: TGTGCCAGCAGCGGTAGCGGGGACCAGTTCTTC

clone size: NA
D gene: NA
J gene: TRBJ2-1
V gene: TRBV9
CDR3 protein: CASSAGGRERGNEQFF
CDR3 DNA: TGTGCCAGCAGCGCCGGGGGTCGGGAGCGCGGCAATGAGCAGTTCTTC